The present T cell receptor (beta chain) was sequenced within a study of identical twins. The germline V gene has CDR1 MDHEN and CDR2 SYDVKM. The CDR3 covers 14 residues. Trimming cost V 3 bases and J 4 bases, with 12 bases left between them. TCRdb analysed the 5' RACE reads with MiXCR anew, one entry per CDR3 protein. The table records about 660,000 distinct CDR3 sequences, around 8.6% of them present only once. This sample was also put to use in a study of yellow fever vaccine responses in identical twins.

The sequencing input was PBMCs. The V gene is TRBV28, the J gene TRBJ2-5; tentative D call: TRBD2 (6 bases). The source of this sequence is a woman between 18 and 29 years old in good health. CDR3 region: CASSFSGGTETQYF. The CDR3 DNA reads TGTGCCAGCAGTTTTAGTGGGGGGACAGAGACCCAGTACTTC.